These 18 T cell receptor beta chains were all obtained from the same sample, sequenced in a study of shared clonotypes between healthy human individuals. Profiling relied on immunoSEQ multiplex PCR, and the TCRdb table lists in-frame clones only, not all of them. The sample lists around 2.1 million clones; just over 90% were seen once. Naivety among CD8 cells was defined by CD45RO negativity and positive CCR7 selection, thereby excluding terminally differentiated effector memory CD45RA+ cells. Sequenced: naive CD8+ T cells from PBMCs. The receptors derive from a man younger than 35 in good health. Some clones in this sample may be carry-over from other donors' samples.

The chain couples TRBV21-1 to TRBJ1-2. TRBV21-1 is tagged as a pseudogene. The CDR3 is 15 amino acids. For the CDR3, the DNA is TGTGCCAGCAGCCCCCGCCCGGGGGGAACCTATGGCTACACCTTC. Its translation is CASSPRPGGTYGYTF.

CDR3 loop: CATSRGTGWKRYASTDTQYF. The CDR3 DNA reads TGTGCCACCAGCAGAGGGACAGGGTGGAAGCGGTACGCTAGCACAGATACGCAGTATTTT. The rearrangement joins TRBV15 to TRBJ2-3, with 8 bases aligning to TRBD1. Germline V gene sequence: CDR1 LNHNV, CDR2 YYDKDF (reference sequence). The CDR3 is made up of 20 amino acids. V lost 1 base, J lost 0 bases, and 15 bases stayed unmatched.

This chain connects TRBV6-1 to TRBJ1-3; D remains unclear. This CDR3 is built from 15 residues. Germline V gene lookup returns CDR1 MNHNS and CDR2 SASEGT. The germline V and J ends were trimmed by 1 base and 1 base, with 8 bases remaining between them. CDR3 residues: CASSEVGRSGNTIYF. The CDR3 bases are TGTGCCAGCAGTGAAGTGGGCAGGTCTGGAAACACCATATATTTT.

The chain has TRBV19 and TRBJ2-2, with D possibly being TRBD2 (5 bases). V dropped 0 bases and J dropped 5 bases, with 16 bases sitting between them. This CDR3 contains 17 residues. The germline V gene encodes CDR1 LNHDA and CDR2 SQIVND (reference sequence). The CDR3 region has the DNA TGTGCCAGTAGTATAGAGGCGGGCACTATTATAACCGGGGAGCTGTTTTTT. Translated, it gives CASSIEAGTIITGELFF.

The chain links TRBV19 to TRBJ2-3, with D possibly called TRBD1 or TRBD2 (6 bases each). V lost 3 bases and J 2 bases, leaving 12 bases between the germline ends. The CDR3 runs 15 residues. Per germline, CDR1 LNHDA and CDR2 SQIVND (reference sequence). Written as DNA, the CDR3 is TGTGCCAGTAGTATTGGGGGGCAGCTCACAGATACGCAGTATTTT. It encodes CASSIGGQLTDTQYF.

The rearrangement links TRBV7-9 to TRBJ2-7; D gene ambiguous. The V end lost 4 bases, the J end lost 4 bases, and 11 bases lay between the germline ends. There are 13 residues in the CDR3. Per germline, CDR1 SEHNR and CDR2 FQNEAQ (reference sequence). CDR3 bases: TGTGCCAGCAGCTCCGGAGCAAAATACGAGCAGTACTTC. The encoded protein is CASSSGAKYEQYF.

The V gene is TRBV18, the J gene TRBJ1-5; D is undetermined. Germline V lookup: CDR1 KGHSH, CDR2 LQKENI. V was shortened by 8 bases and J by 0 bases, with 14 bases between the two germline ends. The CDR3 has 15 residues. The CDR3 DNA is TGTGCCAGCCCTCCCAAGGATTATAGCAATCAGCCCCAGCATTTT. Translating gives CASPPKDYSNQPQHF.

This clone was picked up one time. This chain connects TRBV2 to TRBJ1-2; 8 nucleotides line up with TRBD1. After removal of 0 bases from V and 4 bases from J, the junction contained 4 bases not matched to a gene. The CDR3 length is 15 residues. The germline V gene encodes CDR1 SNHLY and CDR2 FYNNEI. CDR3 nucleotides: TGTGCCAGCAGTGAAGCGGACAGGGAGCTCTATGGCTACACCTTC. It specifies CASSEADRELYGYTF. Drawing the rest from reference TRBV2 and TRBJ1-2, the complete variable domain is EPEVTQTPSHQVTQMGQEVILRCVPISNHLYFYWYRQILGQKVEFLVSFYNNEISEKSEIFDDQFSVERPDGSNFTLKIRSTKLEDSAMYFCASSEADRELYGYTFGSGTRLTVV.

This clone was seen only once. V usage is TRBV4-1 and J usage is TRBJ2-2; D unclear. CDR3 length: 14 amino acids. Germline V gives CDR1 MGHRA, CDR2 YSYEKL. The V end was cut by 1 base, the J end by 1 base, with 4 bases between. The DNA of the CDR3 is TGCGCCAGCAGCCAAGTAGAGAACACCGGGGAGCTGTTTTTT. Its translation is CASSQVENTGELFF.

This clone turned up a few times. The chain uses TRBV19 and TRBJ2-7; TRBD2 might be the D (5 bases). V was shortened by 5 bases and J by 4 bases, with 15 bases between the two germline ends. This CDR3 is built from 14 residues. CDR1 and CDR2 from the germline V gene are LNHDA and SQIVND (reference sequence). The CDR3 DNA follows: TGTGCCAGTAGTCACTCCGGGGTCGGGTACGAGCAGTACTTC. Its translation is CASSHSGVGYEQYF.

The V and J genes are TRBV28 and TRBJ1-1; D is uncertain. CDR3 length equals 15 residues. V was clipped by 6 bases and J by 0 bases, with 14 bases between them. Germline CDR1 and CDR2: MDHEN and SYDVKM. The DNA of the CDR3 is TGTGCCAGCAGATCTATGGCAGAGATGAACACTGAAGCTTTCTTT. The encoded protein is CASRSMAEMNTEAFF.

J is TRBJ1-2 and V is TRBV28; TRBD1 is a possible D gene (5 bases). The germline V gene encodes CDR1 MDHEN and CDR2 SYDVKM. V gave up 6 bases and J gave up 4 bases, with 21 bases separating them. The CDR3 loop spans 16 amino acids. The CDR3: CASSMGGERGVYGYTF. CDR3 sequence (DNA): TGTGCCAGCAGCATGGGGGGGGAAAGAGGAGTCTATGGCTACACCTTC.

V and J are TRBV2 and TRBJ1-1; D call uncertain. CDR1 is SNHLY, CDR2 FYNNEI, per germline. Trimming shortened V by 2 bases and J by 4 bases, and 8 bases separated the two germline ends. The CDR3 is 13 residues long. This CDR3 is CASSEFAGTEAFF. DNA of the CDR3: TGTGCCAGCAGTGAATTTGCGGGCACTGAAGCTTTCTTT.

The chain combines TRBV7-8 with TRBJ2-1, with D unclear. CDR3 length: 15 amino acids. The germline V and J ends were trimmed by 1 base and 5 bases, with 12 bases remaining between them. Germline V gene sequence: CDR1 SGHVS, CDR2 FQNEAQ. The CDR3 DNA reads TGTGCCAGCAGCTTAGACGTCGGATCGAACAATGAGCAGTTCTTC. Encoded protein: CASSLDVGSNNEQFF.

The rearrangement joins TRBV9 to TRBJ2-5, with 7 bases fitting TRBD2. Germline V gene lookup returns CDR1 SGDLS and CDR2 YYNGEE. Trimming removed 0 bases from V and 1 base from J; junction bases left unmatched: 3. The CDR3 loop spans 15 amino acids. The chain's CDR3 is CASSVEASGQETQYF. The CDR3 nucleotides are TGTGCCAGCAGCGTAGAGGCTAGCGGCCAAGAGACCCAGTACTTC.

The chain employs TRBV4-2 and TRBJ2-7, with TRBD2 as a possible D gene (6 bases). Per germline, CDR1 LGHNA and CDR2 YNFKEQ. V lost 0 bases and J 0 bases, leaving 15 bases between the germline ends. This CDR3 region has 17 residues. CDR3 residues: CASSQDFGRLDSYEQYF. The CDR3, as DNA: TGTGCCAGCAGCCAAGATTTCGGGAGACTAGACTCCTACGAGCAGTACTTC.

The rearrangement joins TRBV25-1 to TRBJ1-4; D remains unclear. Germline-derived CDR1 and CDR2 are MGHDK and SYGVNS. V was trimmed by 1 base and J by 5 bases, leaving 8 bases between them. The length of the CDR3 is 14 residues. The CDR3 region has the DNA TGTGCCAGCAGTGAATCTACCAGGAATGAAAAACTGTTTTTT. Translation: CASSESTRNEKLFF.

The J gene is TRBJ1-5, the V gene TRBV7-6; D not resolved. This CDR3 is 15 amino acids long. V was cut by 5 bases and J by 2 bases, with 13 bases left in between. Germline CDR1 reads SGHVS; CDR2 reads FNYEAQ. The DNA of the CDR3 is TGTGCCAGCAGCCCTCACGACGGACGCAATCAGCCCCAGCATTTT. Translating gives CASSPHDGRNQPQHF.